This passage covers 27 T cell receptor beta chains from one sample sequenced in a study of blood T cell repertoires in COVID-19. TCRdb's table, derived via immunoSEQ multiplex PCR, lists solely in-frame clones and lacks some. The sample holds more than 55,000 clones, around 77% seen once. Source material: peripheral blood. The receptors come from a man older than 75 with active or convalescent COVID-19.

This clone appeared a single time. This sequence joins TRBV4-3 and TRBJ1-3; no clear D gene. Per germline, CDR1 LGHNA and CDR2 YSLEER. The CDR3 is 18 amino acids. The V gene lost 0 bases and the J gene lost 0 bases, with 15 bases spanning the gap. CDR3 DNA sequence: TGCGCCAGCAGCCAAGATTTGGTCCTAATCAACTCTGGAAACACCATATATTTT. Its protein is CASSQDLVLINSGNTIYF.

This sequence joins TRBV5-1 and TRBJ2-2, with D hard to call. Germline CDR1 reads SGHRS; CDR2 reads YFSETQ. Between the trimmed V and J ends, which lost 1 base and 2 bases, there was a span of 12 bases. The CDR3 sequence is 16 residues long. CDR3 residues: CASSLMSGLNTGELFF. The CDR3 bases are TGCGCCAGCAGCTTGATGTCAGGCTTAAACACCGGGGAGCTGTTTTTT.

This chain joins TRBV19 and TRBJ2-1, with 11 bases that match TRBD2. With 5 bases clipped from V and 4 bases from J, the junction kept 7 bases outside the gene matches. The V gene's germline CDR1 is LNHDA and CDR2 SQIVND (reference sequence). The CDR3 length is 16 residues. The chain's CDR3 is CASSPSSGGSYNEQFF. The CDR3 region has the DNA TGTGCCAGTAGTCCGTCTAGCGGGGGGTCTTACAATGAGCAGTTCTTC.

The chain uses TRBV19 and TRBJ1-5, with TRBD1 matching 9 bases. This CDR3 has 17 residues. Germline assignment: CDR1 LNHDA and CDR2 SQIVND (reference sequence). The junction had 14 bases not matched to a gene; V was cut back by 8 bases and J by 3 bases. The CDR3 sequence is CASLGPKTGGYNQPQHF. CDR3 sequence (DNA): TGTGCCAGTCTTGGCCCTAAGACAGGGGGTTACAATCAGCCCCAGCATTTT.

Note on this clone: At one end the junction does not follow the germline gene, possibly because of a read error. The chain recombines TRBV27 with TRBJ2-7; a weak D match, TRBD2 (6 bases). Germline lookup yields CDR1 MNHEY and CDR2 SMNVEV (reference sequence). The CDR3 sequence is 12 residues long. CDR3 loop: CRLGGASYEQYF. Written as DNA, the CDR3 is TGCCGCCTTGGAGGGGCTTCCTACGAGCAGTACTTC.

The chain joins TRBV9 to TRBJ2-4; D is perhaps TRBD2 (5 bases). CDR1 is SGDLS, CDR2 YYNGEE, per germline. The CDR3 runs to 14 residues. V shed 0 bases and J shed 5 bases, with 9 bases lying between them. DNA for the CDR3: TGTGCCAGCAGCGTAGGGGGAGCTGAAAACATTCAGTACTTC. Protein sequence: CASSVGGAENIQYF.

The chain couples TRBV4-1 to TRBJ1-2; TRBD1 aligns across 7 bases. The V gene's germline CDR1 is MGHRA and CDR2 YSYEKL. The V segment lost 5 bases and the J segment 5 bases; nucleotides outside the gene matches: 11. The CDR3 covers 15 residues. CDR3 coding DNA: TGCGCCAGCAGCAACTCCCAACCGGGACAGTATGGCTACACCTTC. Encoded protein: CASSNSQPGQYGYTF.

The genes are TRBV24-1 and TRBJ2-1; 10 nucleotides line up with TRBD2. CDR1 and CDR2 (germline): KGHDR, SFDVKD. CDR3 size: 17 residues. V trimming: 6 bases; J trimming: 5 bases; junction bases outside the gene matches: 12. The chain's CDR3 is CATSSGGAGGWDNEQFF. CDR3 nucleotides: TGTGCCACCAGTTCCGGGGGAGCGGGAGGGTGGGACAATGAGCAGTTCTTC.

The chain recombines TRBV24-1 with TRBJ2-3, with TRBD2 matching over 8 bases. The CDR3 is made up of 15 amino acids. J was trimmed by 0 bases and V by 5 bases; bases with no gene match: 3. Per the germline V gene, CDR1 is KGHDR and CDR2 is SFDVKD. Here the CDR3 reads CATSALADSTDTQYF. CDR3 nucleotide sequence: TGTGCCACCAGTGCACTAGCGGATAGCACAGATACGCAGTATTTT.

V gene TRBV5-1 combines with J gene TRBJ2-7; TRBD1 might be the D (6 bases). V was pared by 3 bases and J by 0 bases, with 10 bases between. Germline CDR1 SGHRS, CDR2 YFSETQ. CDR3 length: 14 amino acids. CDR3 sequence reads: CASSSTGSSYEQYF. The CDR3 nucleotides are TGCGCCAGCAGCTCCACAGGGAGCTCCTACGAGCAGTACTTC. The whole variable domain, filled in from reference TRBV5-1 and TRBJ2-7, reads KAGVTQTPRYLIKTRGQQVTLSCSPISGHRSVSWYQQTPGQGLQFLFEYFSETQRNKGNFPGRFSGRQFSNSRSEMNVSTLELGDSALYLCASSSTGSSYEQYFGPGTRLTVT.

The chain couples TRBV5-4 to TRBJ1-1, with a tentative D call TRBD1 (5 bases). V gave up 4 bases and J gave up 3 bases, with 16 bases separating them. Germline CDR1 SGHNT, CDR2 YYREEE (reference sequence). This CDR3 has 15 amino acids. CDR3 protein: CASSPRLPGDTEAFF. The CDR3 region has the DNA TGTGCCAGCAGCCCCCGGCTGCCGGGGGACACTGAAGCTTTCTTT.

This clone came up once. The chain is built from TRBV28 and TRBJ2-3, with TRBD2 as a possible D gene (5 bases). This CDR3 contains 12 residues. Germline V lookup: CDR1 MDHEN, CDR2 SYDVKM. The V and J ends lost 9 bases and 4 bases respectively, with 11 bases between them. The CDR3 DNA sequence: TGTGCCAGTCGAGGCGGGTCAGATACGCAGTATTTT. Translation: CASRGGSDTQYF.

The J gene is TRBJ2-7, the V gene TRBV7-6, with 7 bases that match TRBD1. V lost 2 bases and J lost 2; bases outside the gene matches: 6. Germline assignment: CDR1 SGHVS and CDR2 FNYEAQ. This CDR3 has 15 residues. As DNA, the CDR3 is TGTGCCAGCAGCTTAAACAGGGGCCATACCTACGAGCAGTACTTC. Its translation: CASSLNRGHTYEQYF.

The rearrangement uses TRBV7-9 and TRBJ2-3; 8 bases fit TRBD1. V gave up 3 bases and J gave up 1 base; unmatched junction bases: 3. The CDR3 loop spans 15 amino acids. Germline loops: CDR1 SEHNR, CDR2 FQNEAQ (reference sequence). CDR3 coding DNA: TGTGCCAGCAGCTTTTTGACAGGGGGCACAGATACGCAGTATTTT. Its translation: CASSFLTGGTDTQYF.

This clone has a single count. This sequence joins TRBV19 and TRBJ2-7; 12 positions match TRBD1. The germline V gene has CDR1 LNHDA and CDR2 SQIVND (reference sequence). There are 15 residues in the CDR3. V lost 5 bases and J lost 4; bases outside the gene matches: 6. The CDR3 nucleotides read TGTGCCAGTAGTGCTGGGACAGGGGGCGGGTACGAGCAGTACTTC. It is translated as CASSAGTGGGYEQYF.

This clone was observed a single time. The V gene is TRBV6-5, the J gene TRBJ2-7, with TRBD1 identical over 9 bases. Unmatched junction bases numbered 14, after V lost 9 bases and J lost 5 bases. The CDR3 loop spans 15 amino acids. CDR1 and CDR2 (germline): MNHEY, SVGAGI. The CDR3 protein is CASRMPQGAFDEQYF. The CDR3 nucleotides are TGTGCCAGTAGAATGCCACAGGGGGCGTTTGACGAGCAGTACTTC.

The chain has TRBV15 and TRBJ2-7; TRBD1 is a possible D gene (6 bases). V dropped 1 base and J dropped 4 bases, with 8 bases sitting between them. CDR3 length equals 13 residues. CDR1 is LNHNV, CDR2 YYDKDF, per germline (reference sequence). CDR3 region: CATSRATGYEQYF. Here the CDR3 DNA reads TGTGCCACCAGCAGAGCGACAGGTTACGAGCAGTACTTC.

The V and J genes are TRBV30 and TRBJ1-1, with D tentatively TRBD1 (5 bases). Between the trimmed V and J ends, which lost 5 bases and 5 bases, there was a span of 15 bases. The CDR3 runs to 13 residues. Per the germline V gene, CDR1 is GTSNPN and CDR2 is SVGIG (reference sequence). DNA for the CDR3: TGTGCCTGGCGCACTGGAGGGACTACTGAAGCTTTCTTT. Translated: CAWRTGGTTEAFF.

This chain connects TRBV7-9 to TRBJ2-1, with 11 bases that match TRBD2. The CDR3 contains 16 residues. Per germline, CDR1 SEHNR and CDR2 FQNEAQ (reference sequence). V was clipped by 11 bases and J by 4 bases; unmatched bases: 13. This CDR3 is CAGGPLAGGLYNEQFF. The DNA of the CDR3 is TGTGCCGGCGGGCCCTTAGCGGGAGGGCTGTACAATGAGCAGTTCTTC.

This chain connects TRBV18 to TRBJ1-2, with TRBD1 as a possible D gene (5 bases). V lost 0 bases, J lost 7 bases, and 18 bases lay in between. This CDR3 has 16 amino acids. The germline CDR1 and CDR2 sequences are KGHSH and LQKENI. The CDR3 bases are TGTGCCAGCTCACCACCAGGGCCAGGGCGGTTTGCTGGCTACACCTTC. This gives the protein CASSPPGPGRFAGYTF. Looking up the rest from reference TRBV18 and TRBJ1-2 gives the full variable domain: NAGVMQNPRHLVRRRGQEARLRCSPMKGHSHVYWYRQLPEEGLKFMVYLQKENIIDESGMPKERFSAEFPKEGPSILRIQQVVRGDSAAYFCASSPPGPGRFAGYTFGSGTRLTVV.

The CDR3 is CASSSGTRSKQYF. The DNA of the CDR3 is TGTGCCAGCAGCTCCGGGACAAGATCCAAGCAGTACTTC. The chain has TRBV2 and TRBJ2-7, with D possibly TRBD1 on 6 matching bases. The germline gives CDR1 SNHLY, CDR2 FYNNEI. Trimming stripped 6 bases from V and 8 bases from J, with 17 bases between. The CDR3 loop spans 13 amino acids.

The J gene is TRBJ2-5, the V gene TRBV10-1; the match to TRBD1 covers 7 bases. This CDR3 region has 15 residues. Germline V gene lookup returns CDR1 WNHNN and CDR2 SYGVQD (reference sequence). The V and J ends lost 3 bases and 7 bases, in that order; junction bases with no gene match: 11. CDR3 in DNA: TGCGCCAGCAGTGACCCGACAGGGTCAAGAGGGACCCAGTACTTC. This translates into CASSDPTGSRGTQYF.

The chain is built from TRBV7-2 and TRBJ2-5; 9 positions agree with TRBD1. The J segment lost 1 base and the V segment lost 5 bases, leaving 2 bases of the junction unmatched. The CDR3 consists of 14 residues. In germline, CDR1 is SGHTA, CDR2 FQGNSA. The CDR3 region is CASSPQGAQETQYF. In DNA form, the CDR3 reads TGTGCCAGCAGCCCACAGGGGGCCCAAGAGACCCAGTACTTC.

The chain joins TRBV2 to TRBJ1-6; TRBD1 might be the D (5 bases). CDR3 length: 17 residues. Germline V gives CDR1 SNHLY, CDR2 FYNNEI. V lost 1 base and J 5 bases, leaving 15 bases between the germline ends. The CDR3 spells CASSEGQGLGNNSPLHF. As DNA, the CDR3 is TGTGCCAGCAGTGAAGGGCAGGGTCTCGGAAATAATTCACCCCTCCACTTT.

The table lists this clone with a count of one. The chain joins TRBV27 to TRBJ2-3; perhaps TRBD2 as D (5 bases). V lost 5 bases and J 2 bases, leaving 11 bases between the germline ends. This CDR3 contains 14 residues. Per germline, CDR1 MNHEY and CDR2 SMNVEV (reference sequence). The CDR3 loop reads CASSTTRNTDTQYF. CDR3 nucleotides: TGTGCCAGCAGTACCACTAGAAACACAGATACGCAGTATTTT.

This rearrangement joins TRBV7-9 to TRBJ2-7; 7 bases agree with TRBD1. CDR3 length: 11 residues. The junction had 2 bases not matched to a gene; V was cut back by 10 bases and J by 2 bases. Germline V CDR1 and CDR2: SEHNR, FQNEAQ (reference sequence). CDR3 bases: TGTGCCATCGGACAGGCCTACGAGCAGTACTTC. Encoded protein: CAIGQAYEQYF.

The J gene is TRBJ1-2, the V gene TRBV28; TRBD1 aligns across 10 bases. J gave up 3 bases and V 6 bases, and 10 bases lay outside the gene matches. Germline V CDR1 and CDR2: MDHEN, SYDVKM. This CDR3 has 16 residues. The CDR3 coding sequence is TGTGCCAGCAGCACGATCCGGACAGGGGGGGACTATGGCTACACCTTC. Translation gives CASSTIRTGGDYGYTF.